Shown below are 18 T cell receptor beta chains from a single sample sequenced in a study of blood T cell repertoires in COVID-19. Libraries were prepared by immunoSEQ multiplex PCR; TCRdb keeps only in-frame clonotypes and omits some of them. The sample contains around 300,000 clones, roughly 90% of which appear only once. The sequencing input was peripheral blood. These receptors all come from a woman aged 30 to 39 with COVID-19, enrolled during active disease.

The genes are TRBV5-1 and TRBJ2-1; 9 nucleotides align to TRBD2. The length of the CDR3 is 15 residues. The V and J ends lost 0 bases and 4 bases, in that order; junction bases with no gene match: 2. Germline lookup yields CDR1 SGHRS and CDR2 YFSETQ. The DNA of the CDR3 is TGCGCCAGCAGCTTGGAACTAGCGGGTTACAATGAGCAGTTCTTC. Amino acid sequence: CASSLELAGYNEQFF.

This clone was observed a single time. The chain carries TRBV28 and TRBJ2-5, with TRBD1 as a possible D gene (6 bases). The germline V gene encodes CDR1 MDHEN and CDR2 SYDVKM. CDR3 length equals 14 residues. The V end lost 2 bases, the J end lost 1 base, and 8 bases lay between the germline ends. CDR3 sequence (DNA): TGTGCCAGCAGTTTACAGGGGTCCCAAGAGACCCAGTACTTC. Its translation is CASSLQGSQETQYF.

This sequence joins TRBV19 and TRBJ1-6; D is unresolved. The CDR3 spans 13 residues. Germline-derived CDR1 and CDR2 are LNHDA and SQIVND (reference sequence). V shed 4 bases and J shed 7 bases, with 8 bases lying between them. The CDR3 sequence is CASSTRRNSPLHF. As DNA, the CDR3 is TGTGCCAGTAGTACGAGGAGGAATTCACCCCTCCACTTT.

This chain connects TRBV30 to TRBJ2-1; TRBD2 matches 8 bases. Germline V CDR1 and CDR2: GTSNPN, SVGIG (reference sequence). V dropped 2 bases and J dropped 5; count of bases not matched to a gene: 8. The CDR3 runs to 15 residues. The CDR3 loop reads CAWSKSGSSNNEQFF. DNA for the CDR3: TGTGCCTGGAGTAAAAGCGGGAGCAGCAACAATGAGCAGTTCTTC.

The CDR3 DNA reads as TGTGCCACCAGCAGAGAAATGAGGAGAGTAGAAGGTGAAAAACTGTTTTTT. This translates into CATSREMRRVEGEKLFF. The chain combines TRBV15 with TRBJ1-4; no firm D call. The CDR3 consists of 17 residues. Germline V gene lookup returns CDR1 LNHNV and CDR2 YYDKDF (reference sequence). V dropped 0 bases and J dropped 7 bases, with 18 bases sitting between them.

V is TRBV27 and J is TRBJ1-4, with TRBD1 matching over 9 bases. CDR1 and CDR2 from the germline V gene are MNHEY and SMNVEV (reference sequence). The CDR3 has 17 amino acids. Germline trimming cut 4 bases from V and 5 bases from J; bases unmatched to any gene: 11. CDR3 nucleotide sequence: TGTGCCAGCAGTTCAACCCCTTACAGGGGGCAGAATGAAAAACTGTTTTTT. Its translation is CASSSTPYRGQNEKLFF.

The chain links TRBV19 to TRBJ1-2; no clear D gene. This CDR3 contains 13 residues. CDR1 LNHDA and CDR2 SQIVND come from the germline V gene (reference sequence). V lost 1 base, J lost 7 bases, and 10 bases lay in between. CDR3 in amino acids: CASSIGGRAGYTF. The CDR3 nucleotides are TGTGCCAGTAGTATAGGAGGGAGGGCTGGCTACACCTTC. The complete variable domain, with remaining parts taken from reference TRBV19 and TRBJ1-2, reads DGGITQSPKYLFRKEGQNVTLSCEQNLNHDAMYWYRQDPGQGLRLIYYSQIVNDFQKGDIAEGYSVSREKKESFPLTVTSAQKNPTAFYLCASSIGGRAGYTFGSGTRLTVV.

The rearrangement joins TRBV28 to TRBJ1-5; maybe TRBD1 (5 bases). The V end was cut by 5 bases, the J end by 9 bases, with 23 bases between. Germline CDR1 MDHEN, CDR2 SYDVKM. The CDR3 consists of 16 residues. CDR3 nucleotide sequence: TGTGCCAGCAGTCTATACGGGGCGGGGGGTCAATGGCCCCAGCATTTT. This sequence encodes CASSLYGAGGQWPQHF.

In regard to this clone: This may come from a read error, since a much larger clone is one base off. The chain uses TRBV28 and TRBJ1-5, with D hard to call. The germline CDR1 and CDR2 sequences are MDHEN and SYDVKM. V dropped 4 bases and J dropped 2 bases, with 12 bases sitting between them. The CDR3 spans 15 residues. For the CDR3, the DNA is TGTGCCAGCAGTTGGAGCGCAGAAGGCAATCAGCCCCAGCATTTT. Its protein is CASSWSAEGNQPQHF.

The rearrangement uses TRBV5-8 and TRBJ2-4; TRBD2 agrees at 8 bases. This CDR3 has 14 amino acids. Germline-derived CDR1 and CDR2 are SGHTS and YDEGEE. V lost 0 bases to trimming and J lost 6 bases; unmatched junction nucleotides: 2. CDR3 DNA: TGTGCCAGCAGCTTGGTTAGCGGGGTAAACATTCAGTACTTC. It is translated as CASSLVSGVNIQYF.

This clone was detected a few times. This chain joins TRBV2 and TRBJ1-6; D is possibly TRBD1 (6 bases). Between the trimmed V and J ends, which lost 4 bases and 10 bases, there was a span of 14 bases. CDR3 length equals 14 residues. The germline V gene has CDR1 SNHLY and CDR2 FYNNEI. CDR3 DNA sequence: TGTGCCAGCAGTGTTTCAGGGGCCGGCTCACCCCTCCACTTT. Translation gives CASSVSGAGSPLHF.

The CDR3 is CASSRPTGSQHF. The CDR3, as DNA: TGTGCCAGCTCCCGCCCGACAGGGTCCCAGCATTTT. J is TRBJ1-5 and V is TRBV18, with TRBD1 identical over 7 bases. Germline V gene lookup returns CDR1 KGHSH and CDR2 LQKENI. The CDR3 consists of 12 residues. J lost 11 bases, V lost 6 bases, and 7 bases had no gene match.

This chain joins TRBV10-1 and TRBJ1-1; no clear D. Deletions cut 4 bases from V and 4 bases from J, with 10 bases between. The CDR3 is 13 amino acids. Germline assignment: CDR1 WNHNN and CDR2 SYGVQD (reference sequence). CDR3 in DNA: TGCGCCAGCAGTGGCGATCCAGGCACTGAAGCTTTCTTT. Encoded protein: CASSGDPGTEAFF.

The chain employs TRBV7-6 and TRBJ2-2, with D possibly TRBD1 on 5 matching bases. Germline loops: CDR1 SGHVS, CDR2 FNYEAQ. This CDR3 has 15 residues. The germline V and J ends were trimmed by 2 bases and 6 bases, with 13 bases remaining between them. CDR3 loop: CASSLRGSDAGELFF. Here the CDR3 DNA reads TGTGCCAGCAGCTTAAGGGGATCGGACGCCGGGGAGCTGTTTTTT.

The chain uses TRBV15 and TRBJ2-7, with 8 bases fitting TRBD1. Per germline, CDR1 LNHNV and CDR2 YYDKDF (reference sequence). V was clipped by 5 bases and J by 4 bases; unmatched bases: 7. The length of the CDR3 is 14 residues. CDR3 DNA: TGTGCCACCAGCGAAGACAGGGGAAGGTACGAGCAGTACTTC. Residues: CATSEDRGRYEQYF.

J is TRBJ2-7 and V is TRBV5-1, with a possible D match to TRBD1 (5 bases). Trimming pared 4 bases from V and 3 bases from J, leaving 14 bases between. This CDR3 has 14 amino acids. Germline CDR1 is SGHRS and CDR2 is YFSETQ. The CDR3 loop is CASSREVQGYEQYF. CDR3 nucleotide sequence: TGCGCCAGCAGCAGGGAAGTCCAGGGCTACGAGCAGTACTTC.

The CDR3 bases are TGTGCCAGCGAAAGGGACAGGGGCCCCCAAGAGACCCAGTACTTC. Encoded protein: CASERDRGPQETQYF. The chain employs TRBV2 and TRBJ2-5; TRBD1 matches 10 bases. The CDR3 length is 15 residues. Per the germline V gene, CDR1 is SNHLY and CDR2 is FYNNEI. J gave up 1 base and V 8 bases, and 7 bases lay outside the gene matches.

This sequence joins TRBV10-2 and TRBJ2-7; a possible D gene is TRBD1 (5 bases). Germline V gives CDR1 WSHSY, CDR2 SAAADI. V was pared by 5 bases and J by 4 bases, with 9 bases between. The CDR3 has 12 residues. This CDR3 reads CASSLQGYEQYF. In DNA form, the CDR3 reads TGCGCCAGCAGTCTCCAGGGTTACGAGCAGTACTTC.